The T cell receptor (beta chain) under discussion was sequenced for a study of lymphopenia after photon versus proton radiotherapy. TCRdb's copy holds only in-frame clones and misses some; the assay was immunoSEQ multiplex PCR. The data hold 25,000 to 35,000 clones, with 85% to 90% observed a single time. Study-wide results and limits: In patients who died, overall survival fell as post-nadir TCR diversity dropped more. Photon-treated patients lost naive T cells and TCR diversity; proton-treated stayed stable. After the lymphocyte nadir, photon-treated repertoires showed oligoclonal expansion, especially of CD8+ Temra cells. Survival link was tested only in deceased patients; proton benefit remains a possibility.

To note about this clone: Its antigen is unknown.

The CDR3 contains 17 residues. From germline, CDR1 is SGDLS and CDR2 YYNGEE. Trimming took 1 base from V and 8 from J; bases not matched to a gene: 9. Sequenced here: peripheral blood, sampled from a patient treated with photon-based radiotherapy. This receptor was obtained from a woman aged 50 to 60 with pancreatic cancer. The V and J genes are TRBV9 and TRBJ2-1, with 13 positions matching TRBD2. CDR3 nucleotides: TGTGCCAGCAGCGTAACCATCGGACTAGCGGGAGTGGATGAGCAGTTCTTC. It specifies CASSVTIGLAGVDEQFF.